This T cell receptor beta chain came from a study of cytomegalovirus exposure and HLA in healthy donors. V was trimmed by 3 bases and J by 0 bases, leaving 14 bases between them. CDR1 and CDR2 from the germline V gene are MGHRA and YSYEKL. The CDR3 is made up of 17 amino acids. A multiplex PCR was run with 60 Vbeta primers and 13 Jbeta primers. Sequenced by immunoSEQ multiplex PCR; TCRdb stores in-frame clones only, minus some. The repertoire has roughly 67,000 clones, about 71% of them found once; the top ten carry approximately 7.8%. The receptor's source is a man aged 55 to 70 in good health and CMV-seropositive. The sequencing input was PBMCs. The rearrangement uses TRBV4-1 and TRBJ1-4; weak D call: TRBD1 (5 bases). The CDR3 DNA reads as TGCGCCAGCAGCCAGGATGGGAGGGGCGCAACTAATGAAAAACTGTTTTTT. Translation: CASSQDGRGATNEKLFF.